One sample yielded the 8 T cell receptor beta chains listed below, sequenced in a study of blood T cell repertoires in COVID-19. The method was immunoSEQ multiplex PCR; TCRdb's version includes in-frame clones alone and lacks a portion of them. The sample has some 100,000 clones, almost 85% seen once. The sample taken for sequencing was peripheral blood. These receptors were obtained from a man between 50 and 59 years old with active or convalescent COVID-19.

This chain links TRBV5-4 with TRBJ1-3; D ambiguous. The germline V gene has CDR1 SGHNT and CDR2 YYREEE (reference sequence). The length of the CDR3 is 17 residues. Trimming shortened V by 3 bases and J by 0 bases, and 16 bases separated the two germline ends. CDR3 amino acids: CASSSPVDSFSGNTIYF. The CDR3 region has the DNA TGTGCCAGCAGCTCTCCCGTGGACTCCTTCTCTGGAAACACCATATATTTT. Full variable domain (rest looked up from reference TRBV5-4 and TRBJ1-3): ETGVTQSPTHLIKTRGQQVTLRCSSQSGHNTVSWYQQALGQGPQFIFQYYREEENGRGNFPPRFSGLQFPNYSSELNVNALELDDSALYLCASSSPVDSFSGNTIYFGEGSWLTVV.

This chain joins TRBV2 and TRBJ2-5, with D perhaps TRBD2 (6 bases). Germline assignment: CDR1 SNHLY and CDR2 FYNNEI. The CDR3 loop spans 12 amino acids. The V and J ends lost 4 bases and 5 bases respectively, with 8 bases between them. The CDR3 DNA reads as TGTGCCAGCAGTGGGGGGGAGGAGACCCAGTACTTC. Its protein product is CASSGGEETQYF.

This chain links TRBV5-1 with TRBJ2-7; D possibly corresponds to TRBD1 (5 bases). The CDR3 length is 14 residues. Germline lookup yields CDR1 SGHRS and CDR2 YFSETQ. The V and J ends lost 0 bases and 2 bases respectively, with 9 bases between them. CDR3 in DNA: TGCGCCAGCAGCTTGGCGCAGGGCGCCTACGAGCAGTACTTC. Its translation: CASSLAQGAYEQYF.

The rearrangement joins TRBV29-1 to TRBJ2-3, with 9 bases matching TRBD2. The CDR3 has 15 amino acids. V shed 7 bases, J shed 0 bases, and the junction held 8 bases outside the gene matches. Per germline, CDR1 SQVTM and CDR2 ANQGSEA. CDR3 loop: CSGSRGTSSTDTQYF. The DNA of the CDR3 is TGCAGCGGAAGCCGCGGGACTAGCAGCACAGATACGCAGTATTTT.

V gene TRBV12-3 or TRBV12-4 combines with J gene TRBJ2-7; perhaps TRBD2 as D (6 bases). V was trimmed by 7 bases and J by 6 bases, leaving 10 bases between them. The CDR3 is 11 amino acids. CDR3 residues: CASKRGTEQYV. The CDR3 coding sequence is TGTGCCAGCAAACGGGGGACCGAGCAGTACGTC.

The chain couples TRBV9 to TRBJ2-2, with 12 bases that match TRBD2. With 3 bases clipped from V and 3 bases from J, the junction kept 6 bases outside the gene matches. Per the germline V gene, CDR1 is SGDLS and CDR2 is YYNGEE. The CDR3 contains 17 residues. The CDR3 sequence is CASSGRLAGADTGELFF. The CDR3 DNA reads TGTGCCAGCAGCGGGAGACTAGCGGGGGCCGACACCGGGGAGCTGTTTTTT.

This clone was observed a handful of times. The V gene is TRBV5-1, the J gene TRBJ2-6; the D gene is possibly TRBD1 (5 bases). V lost 0 bases and J 0 bases, leaving 7 bases between the germline ends. This CDR3 has 16 amino acids. From germline, CDR1 is SGHRS and CDR2 YFSETQ. The CDR3 spells CASSLEGLSGANVLTF. The CDR3 region has the DNA TGCGCCAGCAGCTTGGAGGGGCTCTCTGGGGCCAACGTCCTGACTTTC.

The gene calls are TRBV10-1 and TRBJ1-1; D uncertain. V dropped 3 bases and J dropped 6 bases, with 11 bases sitting between them. Germline CDR1 WNHNN, CDR2 SYGVQD (reference sequence). The CDR3 loop spans 13 amino acids. The CDR3 coding sequence is TGCGCCAGCAGTGATTGGGGAGAAGCTGAAGCTTTCTTT. It translates to CASSDWGEAEAFF.